This T cell receptor (beta chain) was recovered during a study of technical replicates of blood from a few donors. V lost 2 bases and J 5 bases, leaving 16 bases between the germline ends. CDR1 and CDR2 from the germline V gene are SGHVS and FQNEAQ. This CDR3 contains 15 residues. The method was immunoSEQ multiplex PCR; TCRdb's version includes in-frame clones alone and lacks a portion of them. The sample lists approximately 85,000 clones, nearly 95% seen once, with under 0.3% in the top ten. The clonotype was recovered from a human donor in good health. Input material: T cells isolated from PBMCs. J is TRBJ2-7 and V is TRBV7-8; maybe TRBD2 (6 bases). The CDR3: CASSLRDLGSNEQYF. The CDR3, as DNA: TGTGCCAGCAGCTTAAGGGACCTCGGGAGCAACGAGCAGTACTTC.